This TCR beta chain was sequenced for a study of lymphopenia after photon versus proton radiotherapy. The study, taken as a whole, reports: Larger post-nadir TCR diversity loss correlated inversely with survival in deceased patients. Oligoclonal CD8+ Temra expansion after nadir drove photon patients' diversity drop. Authors raise, but do not show, better survival with proton therapy. Photon-treated patients lost naive T cells and TCR diversity; proton-treated stayed stable.

Comment on this clone: Its target is not known.

CDR3 length equals 18 residues. V was clipped by 3 bases and J by 2 bases; unmatched bases: 14. Germline-derived CDR1 and CDR2 are SGHTA and FQGTGA. Clones were sequenced by immunoSEQ multiplex PCR, and TCRdb holds only the in-frame ones, with some missing. The profile shows more than 45,000 clones, approximately 92% of them singletons. Here the sequenced sample was peripheral blood, taken from a patient treated with photon-based radiotherapy. The chain joins TRBV7-3 to TRBJ2-3, with 7 bases that match TRBD2. The clonotype originates from a woman between 40 and 50 years old with cholangiocarcinoma. The CDR3 spells CASSLGVPRGLYTDTQYF. Written as DNA, the CDR3 is TGTGCCAGCAGCTTGGGGGTCCCTAGGGGACTATACACAGATACGCAGTATTTT.